These 21 T cell receptor beta chains came from one sample sequenced in a study of technical replicates of blood from several donors. The assay was immunoSEQ multiplex PCR, and TCRdb's table has in-frame clones only and misses some. Of 83,000 or so clones in the sample, around 94% were seen once. Input material: T cells isolated from PBMCs. The receptor source for this set is a human donor in good health.

This clone was observed once. The rearrangement uses TRBV18 and TRBJ1-1; the D is unclear. From germline, CDR1 is KGHSH and CDR2 LQKENI. V was shortened by 2 bases and J by 0 bases, with 19 bases between the two germline ends. This CDR3 contains 18 residues. CDR3 DNA: TGTGCCAGCTCACCAAGCAGGCTAACCTTTCTCATGAACACTGAAGCTTTCTTT. This sequence encodes CASSPSRLTFLMNTEAFF.

The genes are TRBV9 and TRBJ1-6; 9 bases map to TRBD1. The V gene end was trimmed by 5 bases and the J gene end by 18 bases; junction bases not matched to a gene: 9. The germline CDR1 and CDR2 sequences are SGDLS and YYNGEE. The CDR3 contains 12 residues. CDR3 DNA sequence: TGTGCCAGCAGTCCCGGGACAGGGCCCAGCCACTTT. It codes for CASSPGTGPSHF.

The CDR3 region is CAISPRLADRSYEQYF. The DNA for the CDR3 is TGTGCCATCAGTCCCCGACTAGCGGATCGCTCCTACGAGCAGTACTTC. The chain couples TRBV10-3 to TRBJ2-7, with 9 positions matching TRBD2. J gave up 0 bases and V 5 bases, and 8 bases lay outside the gene matches. CDR1 and CDR2 from the germline V gene are ENHRY and SYGVKD. The CDR3 runs to 16 residues.

The chain is built from TRBV13 and TRBJ1-2, with a tentative D call TRBD1 (6 bases). This CDR3 is built from 14 residues. Germline V gene lookup returns CDR1 PRHDT and CDR2 FYEKMQ (reference sequence). Between the trimmed V and J ends, which lost 1 base and 6 bases, there was a span of 12 bases. The CDR3 is CASSLERGFDGYTF. The CDR3, as DNA: TGTGCCAGCAGCTTAGAAAGGGGGTTCGATGGCTACACCTTC.

CDR3 sequence: CASSLEIDQPQHF. The CDR3 region has the DNA TGTGCCAGCAGCTTAGAGATCGATCAGCCCCAGCATTTT. V is TRBV7-3 and J is TRBJ1-5; D gene unclear. CDR3 size: 13 residues. Per germline, CDR1 SGHTA and CDR2 FQGTGA. Trimming left V 2 bases short and J 5 bases short, with 7 bases between.

The chain joins TRBV5-1 to TRBJ2-2; D not certain. Trimming left V 1 base short and J 8 bases short, with 12 bases between. CDR1 is SGHRS and CDR2 is YFSETQ in the germline V gene. The CDR3 sequence is 14 residues long. CDR3 region: CASSLTPNGGELFF. The CDR3 DNA sequence: TGCGCCAGCAGCTTGACGCCCAACGGGGGGGAGCTGTTTTTT.

This sequence joins TRBV15 and TRBJ1-5, with unresolved D. The CDR3 spans 16 residues. Looked up from germline, CDR1 is LNHNV and CDR2 is YYDKDF (reference sequence). Trimming left V 0 bases short and J 8 bases short, with 17 bases between. The CDR3 sequence is CATSRDVAVQIEPQHF. In DNA form, the CDR3 reads TGTGCCACCAGCAGAGATGTGGCGGTTCAGATTGAGCCCCAGCATTTT. The full variable domain, with the rest looked up from reference TRBV15 and TRBJ1-5, is DAMVIQNPRYQVTQFGKPVTLSCSQTLNHNVMYWYQQKSSQAPKLLFHYYDKDFNNEADTPDNFQSRRPNTSFCFLDIRSPGLGDTAMYLCATSRDVAVQIEPQHFGDGTRLSIL.

This rearrangement joins TRBV29-1 to TRBJ2-3, with TRBD2 matching 16 bases. V lost 6 bases to trimming and J lost 6 bases; unmatched junction nucleotides: 9. The CDR3 has 16 amino acids. CDR1 and CDR2 from the germline V gene are SQVTM and ANQGSEA. CDR3 nucleotides: TGCAGCGTGGAGGGACTAGCGGGAGGGCGGGCGGATACGCAGTATTTT. Amino acid sequence: CSVEGLAGGRADTQYF.

The chain has TRBV27 and TRBJ2-1, with TRBD2 matching 9 bases. Per germline, CDR1 MNHEY and CDR2 SMNVEV (reference sequence). The CDR3 covers 14 residues. The V gene end was trimmed by 5 bases and the J gene end by 8 bases; junction bases not matched to a gene: 7. The CDR3, as DNA: TGTGCCAGCAGTGCCGGGACTAGCTATCATGAGCAGTTCTTC. Residues: CASSAGTSYHEQFF.

CDR3 DNA sequence: TGTGCCTGGAGTTTTGGACAGGAGACCCAGTACTTC. It translates to CAWSFGQETQYF. The chain links TRBV30 to TRBJ2-5, with D possibly TRBD1 on 6 matching bases. Trimming took off 2 bases at V and 5 bases at J, with 9 bases between the two ends. This CDR3 is built from 12 residues. Germline values: CDR1 GTSNPN, CDR2 SVGIG (reference sequence).

CDR3 nucleotides: TGTGCCAGTAGTATACGTCAGGCGGGCAGAAATGAAAAACTGTTTTTT. Encoded protein: CASSIRQAGRNEKLFF. This chain joins TRBV19 and TRBJ1-4; D call uncertain. Germline CDR1 is LNHDA and CDR2 is SQIVND (reference sequence). The V end was cut by 2 bases, the J end by 5 bases, with 15 bases between. The CDR3 runs to 16 residues.

This chain joins TRBV4-1 and TRBJ1-1; D is unclear. The CDR3 sequence is 14 residues long. The V gene lost 4 bases and the J gene lost 2 bases, with 11 bases spanning the gap. Looked up from germline, CDR1 is MGHRA and CDR2 is YSYEKL. The CDR3 DNA is TGCGCCAGCAGCCCTACCCCAAAAAACACTGAAGCTTTCTTT. Translating gives CASSPTPKNTEAFF.

The J gene is TRBJ2-5, the V gene TRBV28; D gene unclear. Germline-derived CDR1 and CDR2 are MDHEN and SYDVKM. Trimming took off 6 bases at V and 2 bases at J, with 13 bases between the two ends. The CDR3 length is 14 residues. CDR3 bases: TGTGCCAGCAGCTCCCCGACATCGCAAGAGACCCAGTACTTC. Amino acid sequence: CASSSPTSQETQYF.

This chain connects TRBV5-1 to TRBJ2-1, with D unclear. The CDR3 runs to 15 residues. CDR1 and CDR2 from the germline V gene are SGHRS and YFSETQ. V was cut by 3 bases and J by 0 bases, with 10 bases left in between. DNA for the CDR3: TGCGCCAGCAGCTCTGTGATGAGCTCCTACAATGAGCAGTTCTTC. Its translation: CASSSVMSSYNEQFF.

The J gene is TRBJ2-7, the V gene TRBV19, with a tentative D call TRBD1 (6 bases). The CDR3 is 14 amino acids. Trimming stripped 5 bases from V and 5 bases from J, with 16 bases between. The germline gives CDR1 LNHDA, CDR2 SQIVND (reference sequence). CDR3 residues: CASSFWGQQHEQYF. CDR3 sequence (DNA): TGTGCCAGTAGTTTCTGGGGACAACAACACGAGCAGTACTTC.

This sequence joins TRBV28 and TRBJ1-5; tentatively, D is TRBD1 (6 bases). Trimming took off 6 bases at V and 6 bases at J, with 15 bases between the two ends. The CDR3 is 14 amino acids. Germline V gene data show CDR1 as MDHEN and CDR2 as SYDVKM. CDR3 loop: CASRTPTGLQPQHF. For the CDR3, the DNA is TGTGCCAGCAGAACGCCTACAGGGCTTCAGCCCCAGCATTTT.

This clone was seen just once. V and J are TRBV5-4 and TRBJ2-2; possible D gene TRBD1, 6 bases. The V end lost 4 bases, the J end lost 2 bases, and 15 bases lay between the germline ends. The CDR3 has 16 amino acids. Per germline, CDR1 SGHNT and CDR2 YYREEE (reference sequence). As DNA, the CDR3 is TGTGCCAGCAGCCCGACGGGCAGGGGAAACACCGGGGAGCTGTTTTTT. Translated, it gives CASSPTGRGNTGELFF.

J is TRBJ2-7 and V is TRBV4-2; the match to TRBD2 covers 9 bases. The junction had 5 bases not matched to a gene; V was cut back by 0 bases and J by 2 bases. Germline CDR1 is LGHNA and CDR2 is YNFKEQ. The CDR3 loop spans 16 amino acids. CDR3 nucleotides: TGTGCCAGCAGCCAAGATCCGGGACTAGCTGCCTACGAGCAGTACTTC. Protein product: CASSQDPGLAAYEQYF.

This sequence joins TRBV7-8 and TRBJ2-3; D might be TRBD1 (6 bases). This CDR3 is built from 15 residues. Germline V gene sequence: CDR1 SGHVS, CDR2 FQNEAQ. V gave up 6 bases and J gave up 3 bases, with 16 bases separating them. The DNA for the CDR3 is TGTGCCAGCAGTTCTACAGGGCGCGAAACAGATACGCAGTATTTT. As protein: CASSSTGRETDTQYF.

V and J are TRBV9 and TRBJ2-2, with D perhaps TRBD2 (6 bases). CDR1 is SGDLS and CDR2 is YYNGEE in the germline V gene. V lost 0 bases and J lost 2, with 11 bases in between. The CDR3 totals 16 residues. The CDR3 nucleotides read TGTGCCAGCAGCGTAGGGCGGGACGCAAACACCGGGGAGCTGTTTTTT. Translating gives CASSVGRDANTGELFF.

This clone was seen just once. V and J are TRBV6-4 and TRBJ2-1; 8 bases fit TRBD2. This CDR3 has 16 residues. V shed 6 bases, J shed 2 bases, and the junction held 9 bases outside the gene matches. The germline V gene encodes CDR1 MRHNA and CDR2 SNTAGT. CDR3 bases: TGTGCCAGCAGCCCTCTTGCGGGGGGTACCTACAATGAGCAGTTCTTC. Translated, it gives CASSPLAGGTYNEQFF.